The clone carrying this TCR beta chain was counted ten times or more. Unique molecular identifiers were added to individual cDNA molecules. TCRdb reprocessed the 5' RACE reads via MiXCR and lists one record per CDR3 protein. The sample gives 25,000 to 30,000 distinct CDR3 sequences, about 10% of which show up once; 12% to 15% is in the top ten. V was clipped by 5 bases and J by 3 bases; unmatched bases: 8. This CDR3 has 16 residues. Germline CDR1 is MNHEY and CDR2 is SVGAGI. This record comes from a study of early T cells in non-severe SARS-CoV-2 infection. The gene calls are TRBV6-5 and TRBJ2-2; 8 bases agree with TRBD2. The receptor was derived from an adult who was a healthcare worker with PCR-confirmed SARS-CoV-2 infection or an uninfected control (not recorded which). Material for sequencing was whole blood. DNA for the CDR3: TGTGCCAGCAGTCCTCCGGGCGGGGGGTACACCGGGGAGCTGTTTTTT. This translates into CASSPPGGGYTGELFF.